The table lists the clone carrying this TCR beta chain with many counts. Orbital computed tomography and thyroid ultrasound, along with TRAb, serum thyroxine and clinical symptoms, underpinned diagnosis. This sample was included in a study of Graves' ophthalmopathy and Graves' hyperthyroidism. The CDR3 has 16 amino acids. V lost 4 bases and J lost 5, with 18 bases in between. Germline-derived CDR1 and CDR2 are SGDLS and YYNGEE. Amplification targeted the TCR beta CDR3 regions, with RNA transcripts as the source material. First-round RT-PCR employed HTBI primers, with a second-round multiplex PCR after it. TCRdb fed the multiplex PCR reads into MiXCR, producing one record per CDR3 protein. The repertoire holds approximately 210,000 distinct CDR3 sequences, around 30% seen once, with approximately 9.1% in the top ten.

The chain recombines TRBV9 with TRBJ2-2; tentative D call: TRBD2 (6 bases). Sequenced sample: peripheral blood. The sequence came from a man aged 50 to 59 with Graves' ophthalmopathy. The CDR3 nucleotides read TGTGCCAGCAGCCCAGAGATGGGGGAGGTGACCGGGGAGCTGTTTTTT. This encodes CASSPEMGEVTGELFF.